This T cell receptor beta chain is from a study of cytomegalovirus exposure and HLA in healthy donors. Concerning this clone: Its matching antigen is unknown.

Study conclusions and caveats: As confirmed in vitro, a few CMV-associated chains were specific for CMV antigens. Most TCR sequences proved rare, with some public TCRs found in many donors. The finding came from a later analysis; first-cohort TCR clusters tended to co-occur in the roughly 120 validation repertoires.

The method was immunoSEQ multiplex PCR; TCRdb's version includes in-frame clones alone and lacks a portion of them. The sample gives about 250,000 clones, roughly 87% of which show up once; approximately 12% is in the top ten. The CDR3 has 12 amino acids. Germline lookup yields CDR1 MNHEY and CDR2 SVGAGI. Trimming stripped 8 bases from V and 6 bases from J, with 11 bases between. The J gene is TRBJ1-5, the V gene TRBV6-5; D is perhaps TRBD1 (5 bases). The origin of this receptor is a young man in good health and CMV-seropositive. Sequencing input: PBMCs. This chain's CDR3 is CASGSGGQPQHF. Written as DNA, the CDR3 is TGTGCCAGCGGGAGCGGGGGTCAGCCCCAGCATTTT.